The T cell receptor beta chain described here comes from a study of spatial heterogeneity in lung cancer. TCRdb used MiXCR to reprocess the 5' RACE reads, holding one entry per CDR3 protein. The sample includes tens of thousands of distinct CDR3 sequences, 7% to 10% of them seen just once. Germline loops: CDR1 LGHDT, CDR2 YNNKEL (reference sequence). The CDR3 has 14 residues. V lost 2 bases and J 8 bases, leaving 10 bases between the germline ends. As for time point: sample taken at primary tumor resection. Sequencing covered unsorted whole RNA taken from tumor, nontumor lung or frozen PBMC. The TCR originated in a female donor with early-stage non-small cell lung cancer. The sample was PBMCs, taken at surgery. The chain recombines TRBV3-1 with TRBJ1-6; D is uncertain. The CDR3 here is CASSQFDGDSPLHF. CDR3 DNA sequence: TGTGCCAGCAGCCAATTCGACGGGGATTCACCCCTCCACTTT.